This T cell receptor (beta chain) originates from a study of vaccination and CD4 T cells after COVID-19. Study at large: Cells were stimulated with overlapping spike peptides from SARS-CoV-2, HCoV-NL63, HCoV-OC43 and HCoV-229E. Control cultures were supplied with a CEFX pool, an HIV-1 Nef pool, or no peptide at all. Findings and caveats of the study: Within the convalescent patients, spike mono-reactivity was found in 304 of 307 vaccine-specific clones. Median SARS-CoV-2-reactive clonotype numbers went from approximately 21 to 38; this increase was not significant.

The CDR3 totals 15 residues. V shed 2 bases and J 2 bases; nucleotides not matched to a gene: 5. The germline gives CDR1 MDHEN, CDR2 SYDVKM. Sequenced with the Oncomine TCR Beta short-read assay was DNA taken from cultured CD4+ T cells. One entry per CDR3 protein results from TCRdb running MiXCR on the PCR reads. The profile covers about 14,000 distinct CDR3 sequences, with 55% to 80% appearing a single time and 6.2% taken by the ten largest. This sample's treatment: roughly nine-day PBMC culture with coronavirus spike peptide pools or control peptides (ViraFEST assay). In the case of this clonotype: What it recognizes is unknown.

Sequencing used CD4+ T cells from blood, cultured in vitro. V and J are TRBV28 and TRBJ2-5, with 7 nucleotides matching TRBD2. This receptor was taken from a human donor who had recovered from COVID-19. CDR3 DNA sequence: TGTGCCAGCAGTTTAGCGAGGGGAGGGCAAGAGACCCAGTACTTC. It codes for CASSLARGGQETQYF. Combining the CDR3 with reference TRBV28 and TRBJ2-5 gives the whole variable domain DVKVTQSSRYLVKRTGEKVFLECVQDMDHENMFWYRQDPGLGLRLIYFSYDVKMKEKGDIPEGYSVSREKKERFSLILESASTNQTSMYLCASSLARGGQETQYFGPGTRLLVL.